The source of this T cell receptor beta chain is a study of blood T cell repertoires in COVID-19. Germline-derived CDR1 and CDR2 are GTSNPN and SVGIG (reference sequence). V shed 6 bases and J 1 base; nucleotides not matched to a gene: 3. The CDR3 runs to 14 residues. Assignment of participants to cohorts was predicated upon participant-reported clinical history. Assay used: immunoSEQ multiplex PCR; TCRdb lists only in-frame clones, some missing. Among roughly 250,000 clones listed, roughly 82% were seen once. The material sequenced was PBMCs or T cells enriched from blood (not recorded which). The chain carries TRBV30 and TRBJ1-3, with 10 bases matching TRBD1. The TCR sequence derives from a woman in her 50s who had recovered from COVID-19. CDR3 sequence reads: CACGTGVSGNTIYF. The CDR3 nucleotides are TGTGCCTGTGGGACAGGGGTTTCTGGAAACACCATATATTTT.